The 18 T cell receptor beta chains given below trace back to one sample, sequenced in a study of T cell responses to AZD1222 COVID-19 vaccine. The repertoire was sequenced with immunoSEQ multiplex PCR; TCRdb's copy has only in-frame clones and lacks some. This table holds under 150,000 clones, around 91% found once. The sample in question was peripheral blood, obtained on day 0 of AZD1222 vaccination. These receptors came from an adult in good health.

This clone was observed a handful of times. The chain carries TRBV2 and TRBJ2-2; 7 positions agree with TRBD1. With 6 bases clipped from V and 6 bases from J, the junction kept 10 bases outside the gene matches. Germline-derived CDR1 and CDR2 are SNHLY and FYNNEI. The CDR3 is made up of 15 amino acids. For the CDR3, the DNA is TGTGCCAGCAGCGAACAGGGGTTCGAGTCCGGGGAGCTGTTTTTT. Amino acid sequence: CASSEQGFESGELFF.

The CDR3 spells CASRTAGTPEQYF. CDR3 DNA: TGTGCCAGCAGGACGGCCGGGACACCCGAGCAGTACTTC. The J gene is TRBJ2-7, the V gene TRBV28; TRBD1 is a possible D gene (6 bases). Per germline, CDR1 MDHEN and CDR2 SYDVKM. The CDR3 runs to 13 residues. Trimming pared 6 bases from V and 6 bases from J, leaving 15 bases between. Variable domain in full (rest from reference TRBV28 and TRBJ2-7): DVKVTQSSRYLVKRTGEKVFLECVQDMDHENMFWYRQDPGLGLRLIYFSYDVKMKEKGDIPEGYSVSREKKERFSLILESASTNQTSMYLCASRTAGTPEQYFGPGTRLTVT.

This chain connects TRBV6-6 to TRBJ1-5; no reliable D call. The V end lost 2 bases, the J end lost 3 bases, and 14 bases lay between the germline ends. The CDR3 covers 16 residues. The V gene's germline CDR1 is MNHNY and CDR2 SVGAGI (reference sequence). The CDR3 bases are TGTGCCAGCAGTTACGGCCCGAGTCGTGACAATCAGCCCCAGCATTTT. This sequence encodes CASSYGPSRDNQPQHF.

The chain combines TRBV12-3 or TRBV12-4 with TRBJ2-1, with D possibly matching TRBD1 (6 bases). V lost 4 bases and J 9 bases, leaving 13 bases between the germline ends. CDR3 length: 13 amino acids. Written as DNA, the CDR3 is TGTGCCAGCAGTTCTTCACAGGGATTTGAGCAGTTCTTC. Its translation: CASSSSQGFEQFF.

V usage is TRBV7-8 and J usage is TRBJ1-2; D not resolved. Per the germline V gene, CDR1 is SGHVS and CDR2 is FQNEAQ. The CDR3 is 13 residues long. V was pared by 5 bases and J by 4 bases, with 11 bases between. The CDR3 here is CASSQDGFYGYTF. Written as DNA, the CDR3 is TGTGCCAGCAGCCAGGACGGGTTCTATGGCTACACCTTC. Full variable domain (rest looked up from reference TRBV7-8 and TRBJ1-2): GAGVSQSPRYKVAKRGQDVALRCDPISGHVSLFWYQQALGQGPEFLTYFQNEAQLDKSGLPSDRFFAERPEGSVSTLKIQRTQQEDSAVYLCASSQDGFYGYTFGSGTRLTVV.

The chain joins TRBV7-9 to TRBJ1-1; D is uncertain. V shed 3 bases and J shed 1 base, with 3 bases lying between them. Germline V gene data show CDR1 as SEHNR and CDR2 as FQNEAQ (reference sequence). CDR3 size: 12 residues. For the CDR3, the DNA is TGTGCCAGCAGCTTCCGGAACACTGAAGCTTTCTTT. This encodes CASSFRNTEAFF. The full variable domain, with the rest looked up from reference TRBV7-9 and TRBJ1-1, is DTGVSQNPRHKITKRGQNVTFRCDPISEHNRLYWYRQTLGQGPEFLTYFQNEAQLEKSRLLSDRFSAERPKGSFSTLEIQRTEQGDSAMYLCASSFRNTEAFFGQGTRLTVV.

The J gene is TRBJ1-1, the V gene TRBV5-4; no definite D call. Germline-derived CDR1 and CDR2 are SGHNT and YYREEE (reference sequence). V gave up 6 bases and J gave up 4 bases, with 13 bases separating them. The CDR3 length is 13 residues. CDR3 nucleotide sequence: TGTGCCAGCAAATCACAAGGGTCCACTGAAGCTTTCTTT. Translating gives CASKSQGSTEAFF.

This chain links TRBV9 with TRBJ2-3; 14 bases line up with TRBD2. CDR3 length: 15 amino acids. The germline CDR1 and CDR2 sequences are SGDLS and YYNGEE. Trimming cost V 3 bases and J 5 bases; bases outside gene matches: 2. The CDR3 DNA is TGTGCCAGCAGCGAAGGACTAGCGGGAGGAGATACGCAGTATTTT. Translated, it gives CASSEGLAGGDTQYF.

This clone was observed once. The chain employs TRBV19 and TRBJ2-3, with TRBD2 matching 14 bases. Trimming at V came to 5 bases and at J to 5 bases, leaving 9 bases not matched to a gene. The CDR3 contains 17 residues. Germline lookup yields CDR1 LNHDA and CDR2 SQIVND (reference sequence). CDR3 sequence (DNA): TGTGCCAGTAGTCCCGGGGGACTAGCGGGAGTAATAGATACGCAGTATTTT. This translates into CASSPGGLAGVIDTQYF.

About this clone: The same CDR3 arises from other DNA sequences in this sample as well. The chain joins TRBV12-3 or TRBV12-4 to TRBJ1-1; D is ambiguous. The V end was cut by 1 base, the J end by 1 base, with 4 bases between. The CDR3 has 13 amino acids. CDR3 DNA sequence: TGTGCCAGCAGTTTAGGGGGGAACACTGAAGCTTTCTTT. Residues: CASSLGGNTEAFF.

The chain is built from TRBV6-5 and TRBJ1-4, with TRBD1 matching 9 bases. The junction had 3 bases not matched to a gene; V was cut back by 3 bases and J by 7 bases. Germline V gene sequence: CDR1 MNHEY, CDR2 SVGAGI. The CDR3 sequence is 14 residues long. The CDR3 is CASSYVDRGEKLFF. The CDR3 nucleotides are TGTGCCAGCAGTTATGTGGACAGGGGTGAAAAACTGTTTTTT.

A single count supports this clone. The chain employs TRBV6-5 and TRBJ2-2; D uncertain. CDR3 length: 12 amino acids. Trimming removed 5 bases from V and 1 base from J, with 2 bases in between. Germline V gene data show CDR1 as MNHEY and CDR2 as SVGAGI. CDR3 protein: CASSRNTGELFF. In DNA, the CDR3 is TGTGCCAGCAGTCGGAACACCGGGGAGCTGTTTTTT.

This chain uses TRBV11-1 with TRBJ2-1; D is unresolved. The CDR3 contains 15 residues. Germline V gives CDR1 SGHAT, CDR2 FQDESV (reference sequence). Trimming left V 1 base short and J 0 bases short, with 7 bases between. CDR3 sequence: CASSLGLSSYNEQFF. DNA for the CDR3: TGTGCCAGCAGCTTAGGACTGAGCTCCTACAATGAGCAGTTCTTC.

The chain links TRBV6-2 or TRBV6-3 to TRBJ1-5, with D perhaps matching TRBD1 (5 bases). Trimming stripped 5 bases from V and 7 bases from J, with 18 bases between. This CDR3 has 15 amino acids. CDR1 and CDR2 from the germline V gene are MNHEY and SVGEGT. The CDR3 nucleotides are TGTGCCAGCAGTGTGGGACTCCCGGGGAGGCAGCCCCAGCATTTT. Translated: CASSVGLPGRQPQHF.

The chain recombines TRBV4-2 with TRBJ2-3; D is uncertain. The germline CDR1 and CDR2 sequences are LGHNA and YNFKEQ. Trimming stripped 1 base from V and 1 base from J, with 18 bases between. This CDR3 comprises 18 residues. DNA of the CDR3: TGTGCCAGCAGCCAAGTCCCCCTTAGTGGGGTAGGCACAGATACGCAGTATTTT. It translates to CASSQVPLSGVGTDTQYF.

This chain joins TRBV2 and TRBJ2-3; a possible D gene is TRBD1 (5 bases). The CDR3 extends over 11 amino acids. V was cut by 8 bases and J by 4 bases, with 7 bases left in between. The germline gives CDR1 SNHLY, CDR2 FYNNEI. The CDR3 DNA reads as TGTGCCAGCGGGGCAGCAGATACGCAGTATTTT. Protein product: CASGAADTQYF. Full variable domain (missing parts from reference TRBV2 and TRBJ2-3): EPEVTQTPSHQVTQMGQEVILRCVPISNHLYFYWYRQILGQKVEFLVSFYNNEISEKSEIFDDQFSVERPDGSNFTLKIRSTKLEDSAMYFCASGAADTQYFGPGTRLTVL.

V is TRBV7-2 and J is TRBJ2-7; TRBD2 aligns across 14 bases. CDR3 length: 16 residues. J was trimmed by 4 bases and V by 5 bases; bases with no gene match: 7. Per germline, CDR1 SGHTA and CDR2 FQGNSA. The CDR3 region is CASSPPGLAGVYEQYF. CDR3 in DNA: TGTGCCAGCAGCCCTCCGGGACTAGCGGGAGTTTACGAGCAGTACTTC. The full variable domain, completed using reference TRBV7-2 and TRBJ2-7, is GAGVSQSPSNKVTEKGKDVELRCDPISGHTALYWYRQSLGQGLEFLIYFQGNSAPDKSGLPSDRFSAERTGGSVSTLTIQRTQQEDSAVYLCASSPPGLAGVYEQYFGPGTRLTVT.

This clone was counted between two and nine times. The chain is built from TRBV15 and TRBJ1-2; 10 bases are a match to TRBD1. Trimming at V came to 4 bases and at J to 0 bases, leaving 5 bases not matched to a gene. CDR1 is LNHNV, CDR2 YYDKDF, per germline (reference sequence). The CDR3 runs 16 residues. CDR3 sequence: CATSTGQGGSNYGYTF. CDR3 DNA: TGTGCCACCAGCACCGGACAGGGGGGCTCTAACTATGGCTACACCTTC.